A single T cell receptor (beta chain) is shown here with its context. This entry is derived from a study of T cell responses to AZD1222 COVID-19 vaccine. The CDR3 has 16 amino acids. Looked up from germline, CDR1 is KGHDR and CDR2 is SFDVKD. Trimming at V came to 7 bases and at J to 6 bases, leaving 15 bases not matched to a gene. The method was immunoSEQ multiplex PCR; TCRdb's version includes in-frame clones alone and lacks a portion of them. The table has about 150,000 clones, roughly nine tenths seen once. The sequence was collected from an adult in good health. This material consisted of peripheral blood, taken on day 0 of AZD1222 vaccination. This rearrangement joins TRBV24-1 to TRBJ2-7, with 9 bases matching TRBD2. Here the CDR3 DNA reads TGTGCCACCAGGCCGCCGGCTAGCGGGACCGTAAGCGAGCAGTACTTC. It translates to CATRPPASGTVSEQYF.